The 3 T cell receptor beta chains below were found in one sample sequenced in a study of blood T cell repertoires in COVID-19. Clones were sequenced by immunoSEQ multiplex PCR, and TCRdb holds only the in-frame ones, with some missing. This table holds about 85,000 clones, approximately 79% found once. The sequenced sample consisted of peripheral blood. The receptors come from a man between 65 and 85 years old with acute or convalescent COVID-19.

A few counts support this clone. V gene TRBV28 combines with J gene TRBJ2-7, with D perhaps TRBD2 (8 bases). The CDR3 has 15 amino acids. V lost 10 bases and J lost 2, with 21 bases in between. Germline CDR1 MDHEN, CDR2 SYDVKM. CDR3 coding DNA: TGTGCCACCTCAGGGGGTCAGCGGGGGACCTACGAGCAGTACTTC. Translating gives CATSGGQRGTYEQYF.

The chain is built from TRBV5-6 and TRBJ1-5, with D hard to call. The CDR3 runs 16 residues. CDR1 is SGHDT, CDR2 YYEEEE, per germline. Trimming pared 3 bases from V and 0 bases from J, leaving 13 bases between. CDR3 residues: CASSSLHTDSNQPQHF. CDR3 coding DNA: TGTGCCAGCAGCTCCCTTCACACCGATAGCAATCAGCCCCAGCATTTT.

The chain links TRBV19 to TRBJ2-1; possibly TRBD1 for D (5 bases). The CDR3 totals 15 residues. Trimming left V 6 bases short and J 2 bases short, with 14 bases between. CDR1 and CDR2 from the germline V gene are LNHDA and SQIVND (reference sequence). This chain's CDR3 is CASRFQGYPYNEQFF. In nucleotides, the CDR3 is TGTGCCAGTAGATTCCAGGGTTACCCCTACAATGAGCAGTTCTTC.